A single sample gave rise to the 12 T cell receptor beta chains below, sequenced in a study of T cells in Graves' hyperthyroidism and ophthalmopathy. Amplification of TCR beta CDR3 regions was performed using RNA transcripts as template. Initially, a first-round RT-PCR of the TCR CDR3 employed the HTBI primer set. TCRdb fed the multiplex PCR reads into MiXCR, producing one record per CDR3 protein. Among more than 500,000 distinct CDR3 sequences listed, approximately 16% were seen once. Sequencing input: blood. The receptors here all came from a woman aged 30 to 39 with Graves' ophthalmopathy.

The chain employs TRBV24-1 and TRBJ2-1; TRBD2 aligns across 7 bases. Germline values: CDR1 KGHDR, CDR2 SFDVKD. The CDR3 spans 15 residues. Losses at the gene ends were 1 base for V and 7 bases for J; bases not matched to a gene: 6. CDR3 amino acids: CATSDFSQGGNEQFF. The CDR3 nucleotides are TGTGCCACCAGTGATTTCTCGCAGGGAGGGAATGAGCAGTTCTTC.

This chain joins TRBV7-9 and TRBJ2-1, with D maybe TRBD2 (5 bases). This CDR3 contains 16 residues. The ends were cut back, 6 bases at V and 9 bases at J, with 24 bases in the middle. CDR1 SEHNR and CDR2 FQNEAQ come from the germline V gene (reference sequence). The DNA of the CDR3 is TGTGCCAGCAGTGGTGAAACGGGAAATCCCCCCGCTGAGCAGTTCTTC. Translated: CASSGETGNPPAEQFF.

This clonotype was counted ten times or more. The chain uses TRBV11-2 and TRBJ2-7; TRBD2 matches 8 bases. The CDR3 is made up of 17 amino acids. Trimming took 5 bases from V and 0 from J; bases not matched to a gene: 12. CDR1 and CDR2 from the germline V gene are SGHAT and FQNNGV. CDR3 coding DNA: TGTGCCAGCAGCCTCATCGGACTAGCTCATCACTCCTACGAGCAGTACTTC. It specifies CASSLIGLAHHSYEQYF. The whole variable domain, remainder taken from reference TRBV11-2 and TRBJ2-7, is EAGVAQSPRYKIIEKRQSVAFWCNPISGHATLYWYQQILGQGPKLLIQFQNNGVVDDSQLPKDRFSAERLKGVDSTLKIQPAKLEDSAVYLCASSLIGLAHHSYEQYFGPGTRLTVT.

This clonotype was observed a few times. This chain joins TRBV6-6 and TRBJ2-2; 10 bases line up with TRBD2. This CDR3 spans 17 amino acids. CDR1 is MNHNY, CDR2 SVGAGI, per germline (reference sequence). Trimming removed 2 bases from V and 4 bases from J; junction bases left unmatched: 7. The CDR3 spells CASSYPTSGESTGELFF. CDR3 coding DNA: TGTGCCAGCAGTTACCCTACTAGCGGGGAGAGCACCGGGGAGCTGTTTTTT.

This clonotype was found many times. The V gene is TRBV27, the J gene TRBJ2-2, with 7 nucleotides matching TRBD1. V trimming: 3 bases; J trimming: 6 bases; junction bases outside the gene matches: 4. CDR3 size: 14 residues. Germline values: CDR1 MNHEY, CDR2 SMNVEV (reference sequence). The CDR3 loop reads CASSLGQGAGELFF. CDR3 DNA: TGTGCCAGCAGTTTGGGTCAGGGGGCCGGGGAGCTGTTTTTT.

The chain has TRBV30 and TRBJ2-1; perhaps TRBD2 as D (5 bases). The germline V gene encodes CDR1 GTSNPN and CDR2 SVGIG (reference sequence). Trimming pared 4 bases from V and 8 bases from J, leaving 21 bases between. This CDR3 is 15 amino acids long. The CDR3 region is CAWNDGIPGSDEQFF. As DNA, the CDR3 is TGTGCCTGGAATGACGGGATCCCTGGGTCGGATGAGCAGTTCTTC.

The sample holds many counts of this clonotype. The chain recombines TRBV27 with TRBJ2-7; 7 bases fit TRBD1. This CDR3 is 13 amino acids long. The germline gives CDR1 MNHEY, CDR2 SMNVEV (reference sequence). The junction had 10 bases not matched to a gene; V was cut back by 10 bases and J by 4 bases. The CDR3 here is CATSERGRYEQYF. The CDR3 coding sequence is TGTGCCACCTCGGAAAGGGGGCGGTACGAGCAGTACTTC.

This clonotype was recorded many times. The V gene is TRBV28, the J gene TRBJ1-1; perhaps TRBD1 as D (6 bases). V shed 0 bases and J shed 8 bases, with 10 bases lying between them. The CDR3 length is 13 residues. Germline CDR1 MDHEN, CDR2 SYDVKM. CDR3 loop: CASSLWAGGEAFF. DNA for the CDR3: TGTGCCAGCAGTTTATGGGCGGGGGGCGAAGCTTTCTTT. Complete variable domain (other parts from reference TRBV28 and TRBJ1-1): DVKVTQSSRYLVKRTGEKVFLECVQDMDHENMFWYRQDPGLGLRLIYFSYDVKMKEKGDIPEGYSVSREKKERFSLILESASTNQTSMYLCASSLWAGGEAFFGQGTRLTVV.

This clonotype was seen many times. The genes are TRBV7-2 and TRBJ2-1, with 7 bases aligning to TRBD2. With 1 base clipped from V and 5 bases from J, the junction kept 2 bases outside the gene matches. The germline V gene has CDR1 SGHTA and CDR2 FQGNSA. The CDR3 length is 14 residues. The CDR3 reads CASSLGGGDNEQFF. The DNA of the CDR3 is TGTGCCAGCAGCTTAGGGGGAGGGGACAATGAGCAGTTCTTC. The full variable domain, rest sourced from reference TRBV7-2 and TRBJ2-1, is GAGVSQSPSNKVTEKGKDVELRCDPISGHTALYWYRQSLGQGLEFLIYFQGNSAPDKSGLPSDRFSAERTGGSVSTLTIQRTQQEDSAVYLCASSLGGGDNEQFFGPGTRLTVL.

This clonotype was picked up a small number of times. The chain uses TRBV7-2 and TRBJ1-3; no clear D. The germline gives CDR1 SGHTA, CDR2 FQGNSA. CDR3 size: 15 residues. With 1 base removed from V and 1 base from J, the gap between germline ends came to 8 bases. This chain's CDR3 is CASSLGWGSGNTIYF. CDR3 nucleotides: TGTGCCAGCAGCTTAGGGTGGGGATCTGGAAACACCATATATTTT.

This clonotype has at least ten counts. The chain carries TRBV2 and TRBJ2-2, with D perhaps given as TRBD1 or TRBD2 (5 bases each). Germline CDR1 SNHLY, CDR2 FYNNEI. This CDR3 is built from 14 residues. V lost 8 bases, J lost 3 bases, and 13 bases lay in between. This CDR3 is CASGQGDDTGELFF. The DNA for the CDR3 is TGTGCCAGCGGGCAGGGAGATGACACCGGGGAGCTGTTTTTT.

This clonotype was seen repeatedly, ten times or more. The chain links TRBV5-6 to TRBJ2-3, with a tentative D call TRBD1 (6 bases). Germline V lookup: CDR1 SGHDT, CDR2 YYEEEE. The CDR3 is 15 amino acids. Deletions cut 1 base from V and 2 bases from J, with 11 bases between. CDR3 coding DNA: TGTGCCAGCAGCTTGACAACAGGGTCCACAGATACGCAGTATTTT. It encodes CASSLTTGSTDTQYF.